The 23 T cell receptor beta chains below all came from one sample that was sequenced in a study of T cells in Graves' hyperthyroidism and ophthalmopathy. Template material for amplifying TCR beta CDR3 regions consisted of RNA transcripts. First-round RT-PCR targeting the TCR CDR3 was performed with the HTBI primer set. One entry per CDR3 protein results from TCRdb running MiXCR on the multiplex PCR reads. The sample records 370,000 or so distinct CDR3 sequences, 20% to 25% being singletons. Sequenced material: blood. These TCRs come from a man aged 50 to 60 with Graves' hyperthyroidism.

This clonotype was seen only a few times. The J gene is TRBJ2-7, the V gene TRBV28; D unresolved. CDR3 size: 12 residues. V gave up 8 bases and J gave up 3 bases, with 11 bases separating them. The germline gives CDR1 MDHEN, CDR2 SYDVKM. As DNA, the CDR3 is TGTGCCAGCGGTTGGGCAGACTACGAGCAGTACTTC. It encodes CASGWADYEQYF.

V gene TRBV9 combines with J gene TRBJ1-1; no definite D call. The CDR3 runs 14 residues. The V gene lost 3 bases and the J gene lost 1 base, with 10 bases spanning the gap. Germline values: CDR1 SGDLS, CDR2 YYNGEE. CDR3 DNA sequence: TGTGCCAGCAGCGAGCAGGTTAGGAACACTGAAGCTTTCTTT. It is translated as CASSEQVRNTEAFF.

The gene calls are TRBV28 and TRBJ1-2, with a weak D call TRBD1 (6 bases). Trimming took 6 bases from V and 7 from J, leaving 18 bases between them. From germline, CDR1 is MDHEN and CDR2 SYDVKM. CDR3 length: 14 residues. This CDR3 is CASRLRGEGGGYTF. In DNA form, the CDR3 reads TGTGCCAGCAGACTTAGGGGGGAGGGAGGTGGCTACACCTTC.

This clonotype was recorded at least ten times. This chain links TRBV28 with TRBJ1-1; no firm D call. This CDR3 comprises 14 residues. Germline assignment: CDR1 MDHEN and CDR2 SYDVKM. With 5 bases removed from V and 4 bases from J, the gap between germline ends came to 14 bases. CDR3 loop: CASSGGSLGTEAFF. The CDR3 DNA reads as TGTGCCAGCAGTGGAGGGAGTTTGGGCACTGAAGCTTTCTTT.

This clonotype has more than one count but fewer than ten. The V gene is TRBV24-1, the J gene TRBJ2-2, with 7 positions matching TRBD2. Losses at the gene ends were 2 bases for V and 1 base for J; bases not matched to a gene: 3. The germline V gene has CDR1 KGHDR and CDR2 SFDVKD. This CDR3 spans 16 amino acids. This CDR3 reads CATSDYQRENTGELFF. CDR3 nucleotides: TGTGCCACCAGTGATTACCAGCGGGAGAACACCGGGGAGCTGTTTTTT.

This clonotype was counted only a few times. This chain connects TRBV5-1 to TRBJ2-5; 8 nucleotides line up with TRBD2. Per germline, CDR1 SGHRS and CDR2 YFSETQ. CDR3 length: 17 amino acids. V lost 2 bases, J lost 0 bases, and 9 bases stayed unmatched. CDR3 nucleotides: TGCGCCAGCAGCTTAGGACTAGCCATTGGGTACCAAGAGACCCAGTACTTC. Encoded protein: CASSLGLAIGYQETQYF.

This chain connects TRBV20-1 to TRBJ2-1; 10 bases align to TRBD2. Germline V lookup: CDR1 DFQATT, CDR2 SNEGSKA (reference sequence). This CDR3 contains 16 residues. The junction had 4 bases not matched to a gene; V was cut back by 0 bases and J by 2 bases. CDR3 coding DNA: TGCAGTGCTAGAGACCAAGCGGGAGGGCCCTACAATGAGCAGTTCTTC. Translated: CSARDQAGGPYNEQFF.

About this clonotype itself: The junction differs from germline at one of its ends, possibly a read error. The CDR3 protein is CASNERGHEQYF. In nucleotides, the CDR3 is TGTGCCAGCAATGAAAGGGGGCACGAGCAGTACTTC. The chain joins TRBV2 to TRBJ2-7; 7 bases are shared with TRBD1. Germline V gene data show CDR1 as SNHLY and CDR2 as FYNNEI. This CDR3 contains 12 residues.

This clonotype came up a few times. This chain uses TRBV2 with TRBJ2-2, with TRBD2 identical over 10 bases. V shed 7 bases and J 6 bases; nucleotides not matched to a gene: 5. CDR1 is SNHLY, CDR2 FYNNEI, per germline. The CDR3 spans 14 residues. Written as DNA, the CDR3 is TGTGCCAGCAAGACAGCGGGAGGGCCCGGGGAGCTGTTTTTT. Its protein is CASKTAGGPGELFF. Looking up the rest from reference TRBV2 and TRBJ2-2 gives the full variable domain: EPEVTQTPSHQVTQMGQEVILRCVPISNHLYFYWYRQILGQKVEFLVSFYNNEISEKSEIFDDQFSVERPDGSNFTLKIRSTKLEDSAMYFCASKTAGGPGELFFGEGSRLTVL.

This clonotype was seen at least ten times. The chain couples TRBV6-2 or TRBV6-3 to TRBJ2-2; D gene uncertain. There are 11 residues in the CDR3. CDR1 and CDR2 from the germline V gene are MNHEY and SVGEGT. With 8 bases removed from V and 8 bases from J, the gap between germline ends came to 9 bases. The CDR3 DNA follows: TGTGCCAGCGGGTTAATGGGGGAGCTGTTTTTT. Its translation is CASGLMGELFF.

This clonotype was seen many times. The J gene is TRBJ1-1, the V gene TRBV6-1, with a tentative D call TRBD1 (6 bases). This CDR3 has 14 residues. CDR1 MNHNS and CDR2 SASEGT come from the germline V gene. Trimming took off 7 bases at V and 3 bases at J, with 15 bases between the two ends. The CDR3 DNA reads TGTGCCAGCACGGGGGGGCCAAGGGACACTGAAGCTTTCTTT. Protein product: CASTGGPRDTEAFF.

The chain couples TRBV24-1 to TRBJ2-7; D perhaps matches TRBD2 (5 bases). This CDR3 is built from 11 residues. Germline loops: CDR1 KGHDR, CDR2 SFDVKD. Trimming stripped 9 bases from V and 7 bases from J, with 12 bases between. CDR3 loop: CATAAGGEQYF. In DNA, the CDR3 is TGTGCCACCGCAGCCGGCGGGGAGCAGTACTTC.

This chain uses TRBV6-1 with TRBJ2-7; D remains ambiguous. Germline V CDR1 and CDR2: MNHNS, SASEGT. This CDR3 region has 12 residues. Trimming left V 6 bases short and J 2 bases short, with 8 bases between. The CDR3 region has the DNA TGTGCCAGCAGCCGCCCTCCCTACGAGCAGTACTTC. Translation gives CASSRPPYEQYF.

This chain links TRBV29-1 with TRBJ2-3; 12 bases are a match to TRBD1. The J segment lost 4 bases and the V segment lost 6 bases, leaving 8 bases of the junction unmatched. From germline, CDR1 is SQVTM and CDR2 ANQGSEA. This CDR3 region has 15 residues. The CDR3 here is CSVRDRGRGADTQYF. CDR3 coding DNA: TGCAGCGTCCGGGACAGGGGGCGCGGGGCAGATACGCAGTATTTT.

At least ten counts were recorded for this clonotype. The V call is TRBV7-3, the J call TRBJ2-3; TRBD1 agrees at 7 bases. The CDR3 spans 14 residues. The ends lost 4 bases at V and 1 base at J; junction bases unmatched: 2. CDR1 SGHTA and CDR2 FQGTGA come from the germline V gene. CDR3 protein: CASSYGTGTDTQYF. The DNA for the CDR3 is TGTGCCAGCAGCTACGGGACAGGCACAGATACGCAGTATTTT.

This clonotype was found a few times. The chain carries TRBV24-1 and TRBJ2-1, with 7 bases aligning to TRBD2. Germline V lookup: CDR1 KGHDR, CDR2 SFDVKD. There are 15 residues in the CDR3. V was pared by 5 bases and J by 0 bases, with 3 bases of the junction left unmatched. The CDR3 DNA reads TGTGCCACCAGTGTAGCGGGTAGCTCCTACAATGAGCAGTTCTTC. Translation gives CATSVAGSSYNEQFF.

This clonotype was counted ten times or more. The chain joins TRBV27 to TRBJ1-1, with D hard to call. Germline values: CDR1 MNHEY, CDR2 SMNVEV (reference sequence). The CDR3 totals 16 residues. V lost 6 bases and J lost 0, with 17 bases in between. CDR3 sequence reads: CASRSYGVGVNTEAFF. The CDR3 coding sequence is TGTGCCAGCAGGTCTTATGGGGTGGGTGTGAACACTGAAGCTTTCTTT.

This clonotype was seen a few times. The chain combines TRBV12-5 with TRBJ2-1, with 8 bases identical to TRBD2. The CDR3 is made up of 17 amino acids. The ends lost 1 base at V and 4 bases at J; junction bases unmatched: 9. The germline V gene encodes CDR1 LGHNT and CDR2 FRNRAP. The DNA for the CDR3 is TGTGCTAGTGGTTTGGACCCAACCGGGAGGGGGTACAATGAGCAGTTCTTC. Its protein is CASGLDPTGRGYNEQFF.

This clonotype appeared many times. Sequence at one end of the junction differs from germline and may be a read error. The genes are TRBV7-8 and TRBJ2-3, with D hard to call. This CDR3 spans 14 amino acids. Germline V gene lookup returns CDR1 SGHVS and CDR2 FQNEAQ. The CDR3 nucleotides read TGTGCCTGCAGCCGGGCCCCCAAAGGAGATACGCAGTATTTT. Protein sequence: CACSRAPKGDTQYF.

The rearrangement links TRBV6-1 to TRBJ1-2; 9 bases are a match to TRBD1. After removal of 6 bases from V and 8 bases from J, the junction contained 10 bases not matched to a gene. Germline CDR1 MNHNS, CDR2 SASEGT. The CDR3 runs 14 residues. This CDR3 is CASRPRTGARGYTF. The CDR3 DNA reads as TGTGCCAGCAGACCCCGGACAGGGGCTCGGGGCTACACCTTC.

This clonotype showed up many times. The genes are TRBV3-1 and TRBJ2-1, with 7 bases matching TRBD2. CDR1 is LGHDT and CDR2 is YNNKEL in the germline V gene (reference sequence). The J segment lost 4 bases and the V segment lost 8 bases, leaving 2 bases of the junction unmatched. The CDR3 spans 12 residues. This chain's CDR3 is CASGEGYNEQFF. In DNA form, the CDR3 reads TGTGCCAGCGGGGAGGGATACAATGAGCAGTTCTTC.

This chain joins TRBV12-3 or TRBV12-4 and TRBJ2-1; D not certain. This CDR3 has 13 amino acids. V was clipped by 3 bases and J by 8 bases, with 11 bases between them. Written as DNA, the CDR3 is TGTGCCAGCAGTTTCCCTCATGTGCATGAGCAGTTCTTC. As protein: CASSFPHVHEQFF.

This clonotype has at least ten counts. The CDR3 spells CASRYSFPGYEQYF. The CDR3 coding sequence is TGTGCCAGCAGGTATAGCTTTCCAGGCTACGAGCAGTACTTC. The chain uses TRBV2 and TRBJ2-7; no clear D. The V end was cut by 6 bases, the J end by 3 bases, with 15 bases between. Germline V gene data show CDR1 as SNHLY and CDR2 as FYNNEI. There are 14 residues in the CDR3.